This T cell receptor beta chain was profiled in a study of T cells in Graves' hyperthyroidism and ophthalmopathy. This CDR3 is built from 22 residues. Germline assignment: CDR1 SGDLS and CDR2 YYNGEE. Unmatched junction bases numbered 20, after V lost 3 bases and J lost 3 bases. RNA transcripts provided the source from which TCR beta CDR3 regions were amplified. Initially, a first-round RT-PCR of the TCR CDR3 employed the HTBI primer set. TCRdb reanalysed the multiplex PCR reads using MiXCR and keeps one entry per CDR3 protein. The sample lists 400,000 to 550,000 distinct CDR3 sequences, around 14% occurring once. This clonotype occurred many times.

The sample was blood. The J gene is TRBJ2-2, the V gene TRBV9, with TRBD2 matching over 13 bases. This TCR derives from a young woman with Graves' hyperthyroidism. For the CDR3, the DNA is TGTGCCAGCAGCGCAAAACAGGGTCCAGGACTAGCGGGAGACCGGCACACCGGGGAGCTGTTTTTT. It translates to CASSAKQGPGLAGDRHTGELFF. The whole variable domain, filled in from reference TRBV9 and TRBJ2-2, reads DSGVTQTPKHLITATGQRVTLRCSPRSGDLSVYWYQQSLDQGLQFLIQYYNGEERAKGNILERFSAQQFPDLHSELNLSSLELGDSALYFCASSAKQGPGLAGDRHTGELFFGEGSRLTVL.